This is a list of T cell receptor beta chains from one sample in a study of cytomegalovirus exposure and HLA in healthy donors. Measured with immunoSEQ multiplex PCR; TCRdb has only the in-frame clones, and not every one. The table includes around 50,000 clones, 83% detected once. The sample taken for sequencing was PBMCs. Source of these receptors: a man aged 25 to 40 in good health and CMV-seronegative. The CDR3 runs from the conserved cysteine through the conserved F or W. Each record gives: D gene, clone size, V gene, J gene, CDR3 DNA, CDR3 protein. D genes are given only for firm matches. Size tells how often a clone was seen (once, few, many) or the class of an expanded clone, and some rows leave it out.

D: NA; size: NA; V: TRBV21-1; J: TRBJ2-2; DNA: TGTGCCAGCAGCAAATCAGAACTAGCGGTAAACACCGGGGAGCTGTTTTTT; CDR3: CASSKSELAVNTGELFF
D: TRBD1; size: NA; V: TRBV6-5; J: TRBJ2-1; DNA: TGTGCCAGCAGACTAAGACAGGGGATAGCCAATGAGCAGTTCTTC; CDR3: CASRLRQGIANEQFF
D: TRBD1; size: NA; V: TRBV18; J: TRBJ1-5; DNA: TGTGCCAGCTCATCTCGACAGGGGGATAGCGAGCCCCAGCATTTT; CDR3: CASSSRQGDSEPQHF
D: TRBD1; size: NA; V: TRBV27; J: TRBJ1-2; DNA: TGTGCCAGCAGTTACCAGGGACAGCCCAACCTTAACTATGGCTACACCTTC; CDR3: CASSYQGQPNLNYGYTF
D: NA; size: NA; V: TRBV15; J: TRBJ2-7; DNA: TGTGCCACCAGCAGAGTCGGACAGAACTACGAGCAGTACTTC; CDR3: CATSRVGQNYEQYF
D: TRBD2; size: NA; V: TRBV7-8; J: TRBJ2-7; DNA: TGTGCCAGCAGCTTAGTTGCTAGCGGGAGTTACGAGCAGTACTTC; CDR3: CASSLVASGSYEQYF
D: TRBD1; size: NA; V: TRBV29-1; J: TRBJ2-1; DNA: TGCAGCGTAGCCACGACAGGGTACAATGAGCAGTTCTTC; CDR3: CSVATTGYNEQFF
D: NA; size: few; V: TRBV29-1; J: TRBJ1-1; DNA: TGCAGCGTACAACAGAAGAACACTGAAGCTTTCTTT; CDR3: CSVQQKNTEAFF
D: TRBD2; size: NA; V: TRBV11-2; J: TRBJ2-7; DNA: TGTGCCAGCAGCTTAGAGGGACTAGCGGGGGCCTACGAGCAGTACTTC; CDR3: CASSLEGLAGAYEQYF
D: TRBD2; size: NA; V: TRBV6-5; J: TRBJ2-1; DNA: TGTGCCAGCAGTTCCTCCGGGACTAGCGGGAGAACCGAGCAGTTCTTC; CDR3: CASSSSGTSGRTEQFF
D: NA; size: NA; V: TRBV6-6; J: TRBJ2-1; DNA: TGTGCCAGCAGTTACTGGAGCAATGAGCAGTTCTTC; CDR3: CASSYWSNEQFF
D: NA; size: NA; V: TRBV6-5; J: TRBJ2-7; DNA: TGTGCCAGCAAGTGGCAGGAGGGAGCCTACGAGCAGTACTTC; CDR3: CASKWQEGAYEQYF
D: NA; size: NA; V: TRBV7-2; J: TRBJ2-1; DNA: TGTGCCAGCAGCTTGCTAAATTACAATGAGCAGTTCTTC; CDR3: CASSLLNYNEQFF
D: TRBD1; size: NA; V: TRBV7-7; J: TRBJ2-7; DNA: TGTGCCAGCAGCTCCGGGACAGGGGACTACGAGCAGTACTTC; CDR3: CASSSGTGDYEQYF
D: TRBD2; size: NA; V: TRBV27; J: TRBJ2-5; DNA: TGTGCCAGCAGTCCAACTTTTAGCGGGGAGACCCAGTACTTC; CDR3: CASSPTFSGETQYF
D: TRBD2; size: NA; V: TRBV10-3; J: TRBJ2-1; DNA: TGTGCCATCAGGGTGACTAGCGGGAGTGATGAGCAGTTCTTC; CDR3: CAIRVTSGSDEQFF
D: NA; size: NA; V: TRBV6-5; J: TRBJ2-5; DNA: TGTGCCAGCAGAGCCTCAGGCACCAAAGAGACCCAGTACTTC; CDR3: CASRASGTKETQYF
D: TRBD1; size: NA; V: TRBV27; J: TRBJ1-2; DNA: TGTGCCAGCAGTCCGACAGGGGCGGGGTTCTATGGCTACACCTTC; CDR3: CASSPTGAGFYGYTF
D: NA; size: few; V: TRBV6-1; J: TRBJ1-2; DNA: TGTGCCAGCAGTGCAGGACTAGTCTATGGCTACACCTTC; CDR3: CASSAGLVYGYTF
D: NA; size: NA; V: TRBV4-1; J: TRBJ2-5; DNA: TGCGCCAGCAGCCAGGGTAGCGGAGAGACCCAGTACTTC; CDR3: CASSQGSGETQYF
D: NA; size: once; V: TRBV30; J: TRBJ1-5; DNA: TGTGCCTGGAGTAGGGGAGGTCAGCCCCAGCATTTT; CDR3: CAWSRGGQPQHF
D: TRBD1; size: NA; V: TRBV27; J: TRBJ2-1; DNA: TGTGCCAGCAGTCCGACAGGGGTCTCCCCCCAGCAGTTCTTC; CDR3: CASSPTGVSPQQFF
D: TRBD2; size: NA; V: TRBV5-4; J: TRBJ2-7; DNA: TGTGCCAGCAGCTTTTCCCGACTAGCGGGAACCTACGAGCAGTACTTC; CDR3: CASSFSRLAGTYEQYF
D: NA; size: NA; V: TRBV7-2; J: TRBJ1-2; DNA: TGTGCCAGCAGCTTCCGACAGGCCCCGATCTATGGCTACACCTTC; CDR3: CASSFRQAPIYGYTF
D: NA; size: NA; V: TRBV20-1; J: TRBJ2-7; DNA: TGCAGTGCTGGCTCTTACGAGCAGTACTTC; CDR3: CSAGSYEQYF
D: NA; size: NA; V: TRBV5-1; J: TRBJ2-7; DNA: TGCGCCAGCAGCTTGGGCGGGGAGTTCCCCTACGAGCAGTACTTC; CDR3: CASSLGGEFPYEQYF
D: TRBD2; size: NA; V: TRBV5-6; J: TRBJ2-1; DNA: TGTGCCAGCAGCTTGGAACTAGCGGGGGTACATGAGCAGTTCTTC; CDR3: CASSLELAGVHEQFF
D: NA; size: NA; V: TRBV6-6; J: TRBJ1-1; DNA: TGTGCCAGCAGTACACAACAGGTCGCTTTCTTT; CDR3: CASSTQQVAFF
D: NA; size: once; V: TRBV9; J: TRBJ2-3; DNA: TGTGCCAGCAGCCCGTGGACTGGCACAGATACGCAGTATTTT; CDR3: CASSPWTGTDTQYF
D: TRBD1; size: NA; V: TRBV2; J: TRBJ1-2; DNA: TGTGCCAGCAGTGAAGGGGGCGGACAGGGTGTCTATGGCTACACCTTC; CDR3: CASSEGGGQGVYGYTF
D: NA; size: NA; V: TRBV2; J: TRBJ1-1; DNA: TGTGCCAAGACAGAGAACACTGAAGCTTTCTTT; CDR3: CAKTENTEAFF
D: NA; size: NA; V: TRBV18; J: TRBJ2-7; DNA: TGTGCCAGCTCACGCTCGGGTAGCTCCTACGAGCAGTACTTC; CDR3: CASSRSGSSYEQYF
D: NA; size: NA; V: TRBV10-1; J: TRBJ2-2; DNA: TGCGCCAGCAGTGATAGCGCGGTCGGCGGGGAGCTGTTTTTT; CDR3: CASSDSAVGGELFF
D: NA; size: NA; V: TRBV25-1; J: TRBJ1-2; DNA: TGTGCCAGCAGTGGGGGGGAGTGGGGGGGCAACTATGGCTACACCTTC; CDR3: CASSGGEWGGNYGYTF
D: NA; size: NA; V: TRBV5-1; J: TRBJ2-3; DNA: TGCGCCAGCAGCCTTTACGGAGATACGCAGTATTTT; CDR3: CASSLYGDTQYF
D: NA; size: NA; V: TRBV7-6; J: TRBJ2-5; DNA: TGTGCCAGCAGCTCCTTTACAGGGTCCCAAGAGACCCAGTACTTC; CDR3: CASSSFTGSQETQYF
D: NA; size: NA; V: TRBV7-2; J: TRBJ2-1; DNA: TGTGCCAGCAGCTTAGCCCCAGGGGATGAGCAGTTCTTC; CDR3: CASSLAPGDEQFF
D: NA; size: NA; V: TRBV10-1; J: TRBJ2-1; DNA: TGCGCCAGCAGTGAGTCAAACAACCCGCCATACAATGAGCAGTTCTTC; CDR3: CASSESNNPPYNEQFF
D: TRBD2; size: NA; V: TRBV9; J: TRBJ2-5; DNA: TGTGCCAGCAGCGTAACTACTAGCGGGAAAGAGACCCAGTACTTC; CDR3: CASSVTTSGKETQYF
D: TRBD2; size: NA; V: TRBV5-6; J: TRBJ2-1; DNA: TGTGCCAGCAGCTTGGTCGGGGGGGTCGGTGAGCAGTTCTTC; CDR3: CASSLVGGVGEQFF
D: NA; size: NA; V: TRBV23-1; J: TRBJ2-3; DNA: TGCGCCAGCATCTCCAGGCGTCCCCGCCTCACAGATACGCAGTATTTT; CDR3: CASISRRPRLTDTQYF
D: NA; size: NA; V: TRBV7-2; J: TRBJ2-2; DNA: TGTGCCAGCAGCCTACTCGACATGATGAACACCGGGGAGCTGTTTTTT; CDR3: CASSLLDMMNTGELFF
D: NA; size: NA; V: TRBV13; J: TRBJ1-1; DNA: TGTGCCAGCAGCTTAGCGCCGGCGGGCACTGAAGCTTTCTTT; CDR3: CASSLAPAGTEAFF
D: NA; size: once; V: TRBV7-2; J: TRBJ2-7; DNA: TGTGCCAGCAGCTTGAGGGCCTCCTACGAGCAGTACTTC; CDR3: CASSLRASYEQYF
D: TRBD2; size: NA; V: TRBV4-3; J: TRBJ2-1; DNA: TGCGCCAGCAGCCAAGGTTGGACTAGCGGGAGACGGGTTAATGAGCAGTTCTTC; CDR3: CASSQGWTSGRRVNEQFF
D: NA; size: NA; V: TRBV4-1; J: TRBJ2-1; DNA: TGCGCCAGCAGCCCCCCGGGCTCCTACAATGAGCAGTTCTTC; CDR3: CASSPPGSYNEQFF
D: NA; size: NA; V: TRBV6-1; J: TRBJ2-5; DNA: TGTGCCAGCAGTGAATGGAGGGGAATAGGGCAAGAGACCCAGTACTTC; CDR3: CASSEWRGIGQETQYF
D: NA; size: NA; V: TRBV30; J: TRBJ2-7; DNA: TGTGCCTGGACCCTCCGGGGCCAGGGAGGAGAGCAGTACTTC; CDR3: CAWTLRGQGGEQYF
D: NA; size: NA; V: TRBV6-5; J: TRBJ1-3; DNA: TGTGCCAGCCGAATAGGGGCGGCTGGAAACACCATATATTTT; CDR3: CASRIGAAGNTIYF
D: TRBD2; size: NA; V: TRBV5-8; J: TRBJ2-1; DNA: TGTGCCAGCAGCCACTGGACTAGCGGCCATGGCGGGGAGCAGTTCTTC; CDR3: CASSHWTSGHGGEQFF
D: NA; size: NA; V: TRBV29-1; J: TRBJ1-2; DNA: TGCAGCGTACGGACAGCCTACTCTAACTATGGCTACACCTTC; CDR3: CSVRTAYSNYGYTF
D: NA; size: NA; V: TRBV10-3; J: TRBJ1-1; DNA: TGTGCCATGAAGACAGGTGTGAACACTGAAGCTTTCTTT; CDR3: CAMKTGVNTEAFF
D: NA; size: once; V: TRBV7-9; J: TRBJ1-3; DNA: TGTGCCAGCAGCTTAAGCCGATCTGGAAACACCATATATTTT; CDR3: CASSLSRSGNTIYF